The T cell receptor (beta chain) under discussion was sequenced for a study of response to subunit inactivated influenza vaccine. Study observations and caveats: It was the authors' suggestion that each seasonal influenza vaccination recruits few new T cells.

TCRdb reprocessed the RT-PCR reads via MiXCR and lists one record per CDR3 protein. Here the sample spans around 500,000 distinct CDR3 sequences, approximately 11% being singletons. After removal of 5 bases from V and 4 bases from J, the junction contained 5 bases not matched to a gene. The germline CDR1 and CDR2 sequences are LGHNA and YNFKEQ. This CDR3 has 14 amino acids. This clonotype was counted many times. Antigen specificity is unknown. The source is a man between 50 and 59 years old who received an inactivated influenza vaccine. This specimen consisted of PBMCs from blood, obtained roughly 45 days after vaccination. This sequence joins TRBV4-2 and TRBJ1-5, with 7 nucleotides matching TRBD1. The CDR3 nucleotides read TGTGCCAGCAGCGCACAGGGGAATAATCAGCCCCAGCATTTT. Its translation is CASSAQGNNQPQHF.